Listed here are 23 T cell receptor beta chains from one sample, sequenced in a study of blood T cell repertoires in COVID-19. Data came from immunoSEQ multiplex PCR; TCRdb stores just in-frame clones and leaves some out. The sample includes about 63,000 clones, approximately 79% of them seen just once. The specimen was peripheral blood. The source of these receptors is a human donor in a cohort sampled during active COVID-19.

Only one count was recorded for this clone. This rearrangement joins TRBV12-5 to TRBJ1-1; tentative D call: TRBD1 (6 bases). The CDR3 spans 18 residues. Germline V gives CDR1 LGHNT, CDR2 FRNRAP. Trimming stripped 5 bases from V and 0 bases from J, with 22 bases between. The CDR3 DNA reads TGTGCTAGTGGTACAGAAGGGAACAGGGTGTCATTGAACACTGAAGCTTTCTTT. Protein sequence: CASGTEGNRVSLNTEAFF.

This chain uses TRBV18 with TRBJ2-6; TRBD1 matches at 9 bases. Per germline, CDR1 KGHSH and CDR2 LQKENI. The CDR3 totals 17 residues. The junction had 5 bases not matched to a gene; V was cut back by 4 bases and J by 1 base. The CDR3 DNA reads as TGTGCCAGCTCACAGGGACAGGGTATGTCTGGGGCCAACGTCCTGACTTTC. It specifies CASSQGQGMSGANVLTF.

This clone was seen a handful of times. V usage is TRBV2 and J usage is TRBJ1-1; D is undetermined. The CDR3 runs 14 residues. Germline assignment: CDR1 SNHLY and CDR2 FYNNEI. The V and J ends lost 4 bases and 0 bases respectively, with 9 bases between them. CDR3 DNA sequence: TGTGCCAGCAGTGGAGGGCGAATGAACACTGAAGCTTTCTTT. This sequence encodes CASSGGRMNTEAFF.

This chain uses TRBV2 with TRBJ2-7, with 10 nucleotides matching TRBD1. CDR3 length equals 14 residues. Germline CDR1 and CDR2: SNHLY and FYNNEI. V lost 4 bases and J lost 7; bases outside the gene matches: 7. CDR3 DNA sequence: TGTGCCAGCAGTGTAGACAGGGGGCTTTATGAGCAGTACTTC. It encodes CASSVDRGLYEQYF.

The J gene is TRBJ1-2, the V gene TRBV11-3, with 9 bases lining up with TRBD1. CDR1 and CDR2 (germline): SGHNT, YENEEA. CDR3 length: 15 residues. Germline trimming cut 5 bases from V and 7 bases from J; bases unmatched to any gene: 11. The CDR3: CASSEEQGAQGGYTF. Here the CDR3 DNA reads TGTGCCAGCAGCGAAGAACAGGGGGCGCAGGGTGGCTACACCTTC.

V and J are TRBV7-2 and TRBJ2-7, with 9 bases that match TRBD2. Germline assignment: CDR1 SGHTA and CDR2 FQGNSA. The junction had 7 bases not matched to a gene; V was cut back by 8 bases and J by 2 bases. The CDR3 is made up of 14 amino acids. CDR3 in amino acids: CASRRAGGPYEQYF. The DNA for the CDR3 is TGTGCCAGCCGGCGGGCGGGAGGGCCCTACGAGCAGTACTTC.

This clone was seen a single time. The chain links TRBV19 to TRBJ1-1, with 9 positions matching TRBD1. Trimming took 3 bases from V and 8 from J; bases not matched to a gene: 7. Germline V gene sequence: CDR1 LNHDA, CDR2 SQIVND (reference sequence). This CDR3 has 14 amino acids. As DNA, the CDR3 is TGTGCCAGTAGTATTCCCGGGACAGGGTTCGAAGCTTTCTTT. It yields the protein CASSIPGTGFEAFF.

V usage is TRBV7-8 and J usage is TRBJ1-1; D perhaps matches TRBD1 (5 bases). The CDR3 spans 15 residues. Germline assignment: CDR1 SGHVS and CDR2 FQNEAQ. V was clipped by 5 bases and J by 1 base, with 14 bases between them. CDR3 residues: CASSPSLGANTEAFF. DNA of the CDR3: TGTGCCAGCAGCCCCTCCTTAGGGGCGAACACTGAAGCTTTCTTT.

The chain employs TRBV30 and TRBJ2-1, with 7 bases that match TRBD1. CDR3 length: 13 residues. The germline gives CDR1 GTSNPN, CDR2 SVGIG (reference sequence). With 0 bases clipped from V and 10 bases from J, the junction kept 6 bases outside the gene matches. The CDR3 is CAWSVSLDREQFF. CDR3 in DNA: TGTGCCTGGAGTGTCTCCCTGGACAGGGAGCAGTTCTTC.

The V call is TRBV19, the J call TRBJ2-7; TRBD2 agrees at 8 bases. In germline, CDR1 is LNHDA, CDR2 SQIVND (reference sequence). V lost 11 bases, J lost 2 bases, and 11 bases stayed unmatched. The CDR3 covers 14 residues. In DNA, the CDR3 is TGTGCCGTAAAAAGCGGGAGCCCCGCCTACGAGCAGTACTTC. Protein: CAVKSGSPAYEQYF.

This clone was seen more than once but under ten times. Here the CDR3 DNA reads TGTGCCAGCAGTCTCCAAGAGACCCAGTACTTC. The encoded protein is CASSLQETQYF. The chain employs TRBV27 and TRBJ2-5; D unclear. This CDR3 contains 11 residues. Trimming removed 5 bases from V and 1 base from J, with 2 bases in between. Germline V CDR1 and CDR2: MNHEY, SMNVEV (reference sequence).

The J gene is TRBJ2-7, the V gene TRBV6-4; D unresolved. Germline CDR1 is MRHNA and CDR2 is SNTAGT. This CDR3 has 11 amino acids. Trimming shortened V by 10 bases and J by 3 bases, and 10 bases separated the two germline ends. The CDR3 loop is CANSPVYEQYF. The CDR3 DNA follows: TGTGCCAACTCCCCGGTCTACGAGCAGTACTTC.

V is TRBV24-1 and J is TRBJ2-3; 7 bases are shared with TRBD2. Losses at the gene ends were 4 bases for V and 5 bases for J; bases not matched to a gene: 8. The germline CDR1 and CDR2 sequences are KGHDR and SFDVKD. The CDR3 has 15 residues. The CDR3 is CATSDRDYEGDTQYF. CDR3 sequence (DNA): TGTGCCACCAGTGACCGGGACTACGAGGGAGATACGCAGTATTTT.

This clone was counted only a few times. In DNA form, the CDR3 reads TGTGCCAGCAAGGAGGGCCCTACTGAAGCTTTCTTT. Translating it yields CASKEGPTEAFF. The chain joins TRBV28 to TRBJ1-1; D not certain. V lost 7 bases to trimming and J lost 5 bases, with 11 bases between them. This CDR3 is built from 12 residues. In germline, CDR1 is MDHEN, CDR2 SYDVKM.

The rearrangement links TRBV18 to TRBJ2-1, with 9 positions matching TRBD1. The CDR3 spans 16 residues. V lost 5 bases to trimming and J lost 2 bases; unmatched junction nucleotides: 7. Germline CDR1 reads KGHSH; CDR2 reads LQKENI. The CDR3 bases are TGTGCCAGCTCAAGCGGGCGGACAGGGGCCTACAATGAGCAGTTCTTC. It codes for CASSSGRTGAYNEQFF.

The CDR3 loop is CASSTARRGNEQFF. CDR3 coding DNA: TGTGCCAGCAGCACCGCCCGTCGAGGGAATGAGCAGTTCTTC. The chain couples TRBV7-3 to TRBJ2-1; a possible D gene is TRBD2 (5 bases). With 5 bases removed from V and 7 bases from J, the gap between germline ends came to 15 bases. Germline V gene data show CDR1 as SGHTA and CDR2 as FQGTGA. The CDR3 extends over 14 amino acids.

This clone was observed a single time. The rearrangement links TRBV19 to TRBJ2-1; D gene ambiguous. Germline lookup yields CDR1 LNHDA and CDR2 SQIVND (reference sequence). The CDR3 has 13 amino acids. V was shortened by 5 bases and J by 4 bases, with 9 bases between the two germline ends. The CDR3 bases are TGTGCCAGTAGTCTGAGGCTTTACAATGAGCAGTTCTTC. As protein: CASSLRLYNEQFF.

The CDR3 DNA is TGTGCCAGCAGCCCGGGAACGGGCCTCGAGCAGTACTTC. Amino acids: CASSPGTGLEQYF. V usage is TRBV5-5 and J usage is TRBJ2-7; maybe TRBD2 (5 bases). The CDR3 runs 13 residues. Trimming took off 4 bases at V and 6 bases at J, with 14 bases between the two ends. Germline CDR1 and CDR2: SGHKS and YYEKEE (reference sequence).

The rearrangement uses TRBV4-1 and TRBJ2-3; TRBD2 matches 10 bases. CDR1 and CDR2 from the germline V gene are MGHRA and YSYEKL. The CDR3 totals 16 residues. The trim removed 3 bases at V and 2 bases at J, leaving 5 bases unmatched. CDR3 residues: CASSHATSGYTDTQYF. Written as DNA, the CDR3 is TGCGCCAGCAGCCACGCGACTAGCGGGTACACAGATACGCAGTATTTT.

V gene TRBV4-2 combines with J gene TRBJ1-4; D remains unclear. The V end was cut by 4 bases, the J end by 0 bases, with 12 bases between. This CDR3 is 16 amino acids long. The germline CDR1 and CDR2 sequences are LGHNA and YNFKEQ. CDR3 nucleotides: TGTGCCAGCAGCCCGTTTATTGAGACAACTAATGAAAAACTGTTTTTT. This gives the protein CASSPFIETTNEKLFF.

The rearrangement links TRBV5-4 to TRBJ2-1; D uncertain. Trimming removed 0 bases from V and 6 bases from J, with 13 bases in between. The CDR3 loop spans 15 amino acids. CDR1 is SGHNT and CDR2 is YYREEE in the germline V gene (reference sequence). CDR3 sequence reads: CASSLEQASINEQFF. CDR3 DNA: TGTGCCAGCAGCTTGGAACAAGCGTCCATCAATGAGCAGTTCTTC.

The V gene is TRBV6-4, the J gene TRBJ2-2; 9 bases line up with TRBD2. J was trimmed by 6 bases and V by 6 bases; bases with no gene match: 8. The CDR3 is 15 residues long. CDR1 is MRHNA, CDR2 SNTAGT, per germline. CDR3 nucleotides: TGTGCCAGCAGCCCCTCTTTAGCGGGAGCCGGGGAGCTGTTTTTT. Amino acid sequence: CASSPSLAGAGELFF.

The CDR3 loop reads CASRRQRDYGYTF. CDR3 DNA: TGTGCCAGCAGGAGGCAGCGGGACTATGGCTACACCTTC. V is TRBV6-5 and J is TRBJ1-2; D unresolved. V shed 6 bases and J shed 3 bases, with 11 bases lying between them. The CDR3 has 13 amino acids. Germline V gives CDR1 MNHEY, CDR2 SVGAGI.